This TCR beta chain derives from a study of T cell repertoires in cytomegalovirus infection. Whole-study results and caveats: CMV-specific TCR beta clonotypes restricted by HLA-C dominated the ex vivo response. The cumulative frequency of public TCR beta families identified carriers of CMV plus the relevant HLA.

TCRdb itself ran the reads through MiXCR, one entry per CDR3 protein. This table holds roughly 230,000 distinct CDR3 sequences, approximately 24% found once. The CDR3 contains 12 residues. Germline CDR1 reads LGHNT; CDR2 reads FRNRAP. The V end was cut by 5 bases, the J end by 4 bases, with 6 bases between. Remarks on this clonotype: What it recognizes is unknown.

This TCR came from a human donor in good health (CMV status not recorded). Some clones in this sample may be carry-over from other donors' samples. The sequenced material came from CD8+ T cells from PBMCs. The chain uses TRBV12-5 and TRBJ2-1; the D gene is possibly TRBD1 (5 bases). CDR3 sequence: CASGQGYNEQFF. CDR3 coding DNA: TGTGCTAGTGGTCAGGGATACAATGAGCAGTTCTTC. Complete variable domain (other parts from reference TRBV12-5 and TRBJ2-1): DARVTQTPRHKVTEMGQEVTMRCQPILGHNTVFWYRQTMMQGLELLAYFRNRAPLDDSGMPKDRFSAEMPDATLATLKIQPSEPRDSAVYFCASGQGYNEQFFGPGTRLTVL.